The 2 T cell receptor beta chains below all came from one sample that was sequenced in a study of human T cells and chemical hapten exposure. Regarding time point: patch test 3, about 24 weeks after DPC sensitization. Treatment here: therapeutic diphenylcyclopropenone sensitization with weekly scalp DPC. MiXCR, run by TCRdb on the RACE reads, gives a single entry per CDR3 protein. Seen here are 27,000 or so distinct CDR3 sequences, approximately 5.8% observed once, and the top ten hold roughly 5.9%. Sequences were derived from whole blood, sampled in connection with sensitization to the hapten diphenylcyclopropenone (DPC). Every receptor here comes from a man aged 25 to 40 with alopecia areata. Some clones in this sample may be carry-over from other donors' samples.

This clonotype was seen at least ten times. The chain combines TRBV27 with TRBJ2-1; 7 nucleotides match TRBD1. CDR1 and CDR2 (germline): MNHEY, SMNVEV (reference sequence). There are 13 residues in the CDR3. Trimming at V came to 5 bases and at J to 4 bases, leaving 2 bases not matched to a gene. Here the CDR3 reads CASSRQGYNEQFF. CDR3 DNA: TGTGCCAGCAGTCGACAGGGTTACAATGAGCAGTTCTTC.

This clonotype was detected many times. The chain couples TRBV6-6 to TRBJ1-1; the D gene is possibly TRBD1 (6 bases). Germline values: CDR1 MNHNY, CDR2 SVGAGI (reference sequence). This CDR3 is 14 amino acids long. V dropped 7 bases and J dropped 3 bases, with 15 bases sitting between them. The CDR3 reads CASKGHLEYTEAFF. The CDR3 bases are TGTGCCAGCAAGGGACACCTCGAATACACTGAAGCTTTCTTT.